These 10 T cell receptor beta chains share one sample of origin, sequenced in a study of blood T cell repertoires in COVID-19. Produced via immunoSEQ multiplex PCR; TCRdb's table is partial and in-frame only. The profile covers 110,000 to 150,000 clones, with 75% to 90% appearing a single time and 3% to 3.5% taken by the ten largest. Material: peripheral blood. These receptors all stem from a woman aged 55 to 70 with active COVID-19.

The rearrangement joins TRBV28 to TRBJ1-4; a weak D match, TRBD1 (5 bases). Trimming removed 0 bases from V and 6 bases from J, with 8 bases in between. The germline V gene encodes CDR1 MDHEN and CDR2 SYDVKM. The CDR3 is made up of 14 amino acids. In DNA, the CDR3 is TGTGCCAGCAGTTTATGGGGGGAGGATGAAAAACTGTTTTTT. Amino acid sequence: CASSLWGEDEKLFF.

The chain has TRBV5-4 and TRBJ1-3; perhaps TRBD1 as D (5 bases). The ends were cut back, 0 bases at V and 1 base at J, with 11 bases in the middle. The CDR3 runs to 16 residues. In germline, CDR1 is SGHNT, CDR2 YYREEE (reference sequence). Here the CDR3 DNA reads TGTGCCAGCAGCTTGGCCGGGGGGGGATCTGGAAACACCATATATTTT. Amino acids: CASSLAGGGSGNTIYF.

V usage is TRBV6-5 and J usage is TRBJ1-1; TRBD1 might be the D (5 bases). The CDR3 is 13 residues long. Germline V gene sequence: CDR1 MNHEY, CDR2 SVGAGI. V dropped 6 bases and J dropped 4 bases, with 12 bases sitting between them. CDR3 residues: CASSRRVGTEAFF. The CDR3 DNA sequence: TGTGCCAGCAGCCGCAGGGTGGGCACTGAAGCTTTCTTT.

The DNA for the CDR3 is TGTGCCAGCAGTTACGGAGGGGGCAGTCAGCCCCAGCATTTT. As protein: CASSYGGGSQPQHF. The V call is TRBV6-6, the J call TRBJ1-5, with 7 bases lining up with TRBD1. Germline CDR1 is MNHNY and CDR2 is SVGAGI (reference sequence). V lost 2 bases, J lost 6 bases, and 4 bases stayed unmatched. The CDR3 totals 14 residues.

V usage is TRBV27 and J usage is TRBJ1-5; D unresolved. The CDR3 extends over 14 amino acids. Germline loops: CDR1 MNHEY, CDR2 SMNVEV (reference sequence). The V and J ends lost 4 bases and 3 bases respectively, with 10 bases between them. CDR3 sequence reads: CASSSDRHNQPQHF. CDR3 in DNA: TGTGCCAGCAGTTCCGACCGACACAATCAGCCCCAGCATTTT.

V gene TRBV5-4 combines with J gene TRBJ2-3; perhaps TRBD2 as D (7 bases). V shed 4 bases and J shed 4 bases, with 13 bases lying between them. CDR3 length: 14 amino acids. CDR1 SGHNT and CDR2 YYREEE come from the germline V gene (reference sequence). In nucleotides, the CDR3 is TGTGCCAGCAGCCCCGCCGGGGGGCCAGATACGCAGTATTTT. Its translation is CASSPAGGPDTQYF.

This clone has only one observation. The chain joins TRBV28 to TRBJ2-1; tentative D call: TRBD2 (6 bases). Per germline, CDR1 MDHEN and CDR2 SYDVKM. Trimming pared 6 bases from V and 0 bases from J, leaving 15 bases between. The CDR3 consists of 16 residues. The CDR3 nucleotides are TGTGCCAGCAGCAGTCTTAGCGGTGCCTCCTACAATGAGCAGTTCTTC. This sequence encodes CASSSLSGASYNEQFF. The variable domain in full, with the rest retrieved from reference TRBV28 and TRBJ2-1, is DVKVTQSSRYLVKRTGEKVFLECVQDMDHENMFWYRQDPGLGLRLIYFSYDVKMKEKGDIPEGYSVSREKKERFSLILESASTNQTSMYLCASSSLSGASYNEQFFGPGTRLTVL.

The chain carries TRBV10-3 and TRBJ2-1; 9 bases align to TRBD2. The CDR3 totals 15 residues. Trimming took 2 bases from V and 3 from J; bases not matched to a gene: 2. CDR1 and CDR2 (germline): ENHRY, SYGVKD. The CDR3 bases are TGTGCCATCAGTGAGATTAGCGGGAGCTACAATGAGCAGTTCTTC. This sequence encodes CAISEISGSYNEQFF.

The CDR3 loop reads CASSFRRDRYEQYF. CDR3 sequence (DNA): TGTGCCAGCAGTTTCCGGCGGGACCGCTACGAGCAGTACTTC. The V call is TRBV6-2 or TRBV6-3, the J call TRBJ2-7; maybe TRBD2 (6 bases). Germline-derived CDR1 and CDR2 are MNHEY and SVGEGT. The CDR3 is 14 amino acids. V was shortened by 4 bases and J by 3 bases, with 13 bases between the two germline ends.

This chain uses TRBV6-5 with TRBJ2-7, with D possibly being TRBD2 (5 bases). Per the germline V gene, CDR1 is MNHEY and CDR2 is SVGAGI. Trimming cost V 7 bases and J 0 bases, with 13 bases left between them. The CDR3 runs to 14 residues. For the CDR3, the DNA is TGTGCCAGCACCGAGGGATCGGGCTCCTACGAGCAGTACTTC. Protein: CASTEGSGSYEQYF.